Listed here is a single T cell receptor beta chain. CDR3 length: 18 amino acids. Germline V CDR1 and CDR2: LNHDA, SQIVND (reference sequence). V was trimmed by 1 base and J by 4 bases, leaving 20 bases between them. This record comes from a study of shared clonotypes between healthy human individuals. Overall study: The plates for each donor numbered three CD4 naive, three CD4 memory, two CD8 naive and one CD8 memory.

Clones were read by immunoSEQ multiplex PCR, and TCRdb kept only the in-frame ones, dropping some. The sample records about 2,200,000 clones, roughly 91% being singletons. Positive CCR7 selection of CD45RO-negative cells yielded the naive CD8 cells, and terminally differentiated effector memory CD45RA+ cells were excluded. Sequenced input: naive CD8+ T cells from PBMCs. This receptor was identified in a man younger than 30 in good health. Some clones in this sample may be carry-over from other donors' samples. V gene TRBV19 combines with J gene TRBJ2-1; a weak D match, TRBD1 (6 bases). In nucleotides, the CDR3 is TGTGCCAGTAGTATAGTCGAGGCAGGGGCCAACCTTTACAATGAGCAGTTCTTC. Translation: CASSIVEAGANLYNEQFF.